Shown below are 29 T cell receptor beta chains from a single sample sequenced in a study of blood T cell repertoires in COVID-19. Generated by immunoSEQ multiplex PCR, the TCRdb table keeps only in-frame clones and is missing some. The sample comprises around 250,000 clones, more than 75% of which are singletons, and 2% to 2.5% rests with the top ten. Sequenced material: PBMCs or T cells enriched from blood (not recorded which). The receptors stem from a woman aged 50 to 60 who had recovered from COVID-19.

This rearrangement joins TRBV18 to TRBJ2-7; D is possibly TRBD1 (6 bases). V was trimmed by 6 bases and J by 2 bases, leaving 11 bases between them. Germline lookup yields CDR1 KGHSH and CDR2 LQKENI. This CDR3 spans 13 amino acids. CDR3 amino acids: CASSQTGPYEQYF. The CDR3 DNA is TGTGCCAGCTCTCAAACAGGGCCCTACGAGCAGTACTTC. Using reference TRBV18 and TRBJ2-7 for the parts outside the CDR3, the full variable domain is NAGVMQNPRHLVRRRGQEARLRCSPMKGHSHVYWYRQLPEEGLKFMVYLQKENIIDESGMPKERFSAEFPKEGPSILRIQQVVRGDSAAYFCASSQTGPYEQYFGPGTRLTVT.

This sequence joins TRBV3-1 (or the pseudogene TRBV3-2) and TRBJ2-3; D gene uncertain. V was shortened by 2 bases and J by 6 bases, with 9 bases between the two germline ends. Germline-derived CDR1 and CDR2 are LGHDT and YNNKEL (reference sequence). This CDR3 has 13 residues. CDR3 DNA: TGTGCCAGCAGCCAACGCTCCGAGGATACGCAGTATTTT. Amino acids: CASSQRSEDTQYF.

The chain combines TRBV18 with TRBJ1-5, with 8 bases that match TRBD1. The V segment lost 3 bases and the J segment 0 bases; nucleotides outside the gene matches: 4. Germline assignment: CDR1 KGHSH and CDR2 LQKENI. The CDR3 runs to 16 residues. The CDR3 coding sequence is TGTGCCAGCTCACCGGGGACAGGCAGTAGCAATCAGCCCCAGCATTTT. It is translated as CASSPGTGSSNQPQHF.

The rearrangement uses TRBV28 and TRBJ2-5; tentative D call: TRBD1 (6 bases). The CDR3 has 12 residues. Trimming took off 6 bases at V and 10 bases at J, with 15 bases between the two ends. Germline assignment: CDR1 MDHEN and CDR2 SYDVKM. DNA of the CDR3: TGTGCCAGCAGGCCTACACAGGGAAACCAGTACTTC. Encoded protein: CASRPTQGNQYF.

The CDR3 DNA sequence: TGTGCCAGCTCACCAACGGGCCAGGGGGTCAATGAGCAGTTCTTC. Its translation: CASSPTGQGVNEQFF. This chain links TRBV18 with TRBJ2-1, with TRBD1 identical over 7 bases. The germline V gene encodes CDR1 KGHSH and CDR2 LQKENI. The CDR3 sequence is 15 residues long. V lost 2 bases to trimming and J lost 6 bases; unmatched junction nucleotides: 7.

The CDR3 coding sequence is TGTGCCAGCAGTTACTGGCTAGCGGGGCCCTACAATGAGCAGTTCTTC. The encoded protein is CASSYWLAGPYNEQFF. This rearrangement joins TRBV6-2 or TRBV6-3 to TRBJ2-1; TRBD2 matches at 9 bases. The CDR3 contains 16 residues. With 1 base clipped from V and 2 bases from J, the junction kept 3 bases outside the gene matches. From germline, CDR1 is MNHEY and CDR2 SVGEGT.

V and J are TRBV12-3 or TRBV12-4 and TRBJ2-2; D possibly corresponds to TRBD1 (6 bases). CDR3 length: 13 residues. Trimming removed 10 bases from V and 3 bases from J, with 12 bases in between. This CDR3 reads CATADRYTGELFF. The CDR3 DNA is TGTGCCACCGCAGACAGGTACACCGGGGAGCTGTTTTTT.

V is TRBV12-5 and J is TRBJ2-2; 8 nucleotides match TRBD1. The CDR3 is 14 amino acids. Germline V CDR1 and CDR2: LGHNT, FRNRAP. V lost 5 bases, J lost 5 bases, and 4 bases stayed unmatched. The CDR3: CASGRTGRTGELFF. CDR3 DNA sequence: TGTGCTAGTGGTCGGACAGGGCGTACCGGGGAGCTGTTTTTT.

V and J are TRBV11-2 and TRBJ1-2, with TRBD1 matching 10 bases. V trimming: 1 base; J trimming: 8 bases; junction bases outside the gene matches: 19. This CDR3 comprises 19 residues. The V gene's germline CDR1 is SGHAT and CDR2 FQNNGV. The CDR3 DNA reads TGTGCCAGCAGCTTAGCTGGTGGGACAGGGGTGCCAGGTCAGGAAGGCTACACCTTC. Residues: CASSLAGGTGVPGQEGYTF.

V and J are TRBV7-9 and TRBJ1-2; D gene unclear. The ends were cut back, 0 bases at V and 7 bases at J, with 9 bases in the middle. The germline gives CDR1 SEHNR, CDR2 FQNEAQ (reference sequence). The CDR3 runs to 13 residues. CDR3 in amino acids: CASSLAPQVGYTF. CDR3 in DNA: TGTGCCAGCAGCTTAGCGCCCCAGGTTGGCTACACCTTC.

The rearrangement uses TRBV18 and TRBJ1-6; D perhaps matches TRBD1 (5 bases). Looked up from germline, CDR1 is KGHSH and CDR2 is LQKENI. V was trimmed by 5 bases and J by 10 bases, leaving 12 bases between them. This CDR3 spans 13 amino acids. The CDR3 here is CASSAKTESPLHF. DNA for the CDR3: TGTGCCAGCTCAGCGAAGACAGAGTCACCCCTCCACTTT.

V gene TRBV5-6 combines with J gene TRBJ2-3; the match to TRBD2 covers 15 bases. The CDR3 length is 16 residues. CDR1 and CDR2 from the germline V gene are SGHDT and YYEEEE. V was clipped by 4 bases and J by 4 bases; unmatched bases: 4. CDR3 DNA: TGTGCCAGCAGCAAGGGACTAGCGGGAGGCTCAGATACGCAGTATTTT. Translated: CASSKGLAGGSDTQYF.

The gene calls are TRBV9 and TRBJ2-3; tentatively, D is TRBD2 (7 bases). Germline V lookup: CDR1 SGDLS, CDR2 YYNGEE. The CDR3 is 15 amino acids. Trimming took off 0 bases at V and 6 bases at J, with 14 bases between the two ends. This CDR3 is CASSVVGGGFDTQYF. For the CDR3, the DNA is TGTGCCAGCAGCGTAGTAGGCGGGGGCTTTGATACGCAGTATTTT. Complete variable domain (other parts from reference TRBV9 and TRBJ2-3): DSGVTQTPKHLITATGQRVTLRCSPRSGDLSVYWYQQSLDQGLQFLIQYYNGEERAKGNILERFSAQQFPDLHSELNLSSLELGDSALYFCASSVVGGGFDTQYFGPGTRLTVL.

The rearrangement links TRBV28 to TRBJ2-7, with 9 bases identical to TRBD1. The CDR3 contains 16 residues. Germline CDR1 reads MDHEN; CDR2 reads SYDVKM. Trimming cost V 5 bases and J 0 bases; bases outside gene matches: 8. Written as DNA, the CDR3 is TGTGCCAGCAGTCCCCGAACAGGGGGCATCTCCTACGAGCAGTACTTC. This translates into CASSPRTGGISYEQYF.

The chain uses TRBV24-1 and TRBJ2-2; 8 nucleotides agree with TRBD2. The V segment lost 3 bases and the J segment 5 bases; nucleotides outside the gene matches: 13. Germline V gives CDR1 KGHDR, CDR2 SFDVKD. There are 18 residues in the CDR3. CDR3 DNA sequence: TGTGCCACCAGTGATCCCGCGGGGGGATCTGGAGGAACCGGGGAGCTGTTTTTT. Protein sequence: CATSDPAGGSGGTGELFF.

The CDR3 DNA sequence: TGTGCCACCAGTGAAGGGGGCGGTGAGCAGTTCTTC. Its translation is CATSEGGGEQFF. The chain couples TRBV24-1 to TRBJ2-1; 7 bases match TRBD1. The CDR3 consists of 12 residues. Trimming at V came to 4 bases and at J to 9 bases, leaving 2 bases not matched to a gene. CDR1 is KGHDR, CDR2 SFDVKD, per germline.

The chain links TRBV11-2 to TRBJ2-3; 8 bases match TRBD1. Trimming at V came to 0 bases and at J to 7 bases, leaving 3 bases not matched to a gene. CDR1 and CDR2 (germline): SGHAT, FQNNGV. The CDR3 covers 14 residues. CDR3 region: CASSLDPGGHTQYF. The DNA of the CDR3 is TGTGCCAGCAGCTTAGATCCAGGGGGCCATACGCAGTATTTT.

This chain uses TRBV28 with TRBJ1-1; unclear D gene. The CDR3 sequence is 15 residues long. V lost 3 bases and J 6 bases, leaving 17 bases between the germline ends. Per the germline V gene, CDR1 is MDHEN and CDR2 is SYDVKM. Here the CDR3 reads CASSLSAWRAPEAFF. Written as DNA, the CDR3 is TGTGCCAGCAGTTTGTCTGCGTGGCGAGCGCCTGAAGCTTTCTTT.

The chain joins TRBV7-9 to TRBJ1-2, with D possibly TRBD1 on 6 matching bases. The V and J ends lost 5 bases and 3 bases respectively, with 13 bases between them. This CDR3 has 14 residues. Looked up from germline, CDR1 is SEHNR and CDR2 is FQNEAQ (reference sequence). The CDR3 DNA reads TGTGCCAGCAGCGAAAGGGCAGGGGACTATGGCTACACCTTC. Translated, it gives CASSERAGDYGYTF.

The V call is TRBV30, the J call TRBJ1-6, with 7 bases identical to TRBD1. J lost 6 bases, V lost 7 bases, and 6 bases had no gene match. CDR3 length equals 13 residues. Germline CDR1 reads GTSNPN; CDR2 reads SVGIG (reference sequence). The CDR3 DNA reads as TGTGCCTTCACAGGACAGGTTAATTCACCCCTCCACTTT. This gives the protein CAFTGQVNSPLHF.

The V call is TRBV2, the J call TRBJ1-5; D might be TRBD1 (6 bases). The CDR3 has 15 amino acids. CDR1 and CDR2 from the germline V gene are SNHLY and FYNNEI. V was clipped by 2 bases and J by 4 bases, with 12 bases between them. The CDR3 protein is CASSEQGLENQPQHF. CDR3 sequence (DNA): TGTGCCAGCAGTGAACAGGGGTTGGAGAATCAGCCCCAGCATTTT.

This sequence joins TRBV18 and TRBJ2-7; TRBD1 might be the D (6 bases). The CDR3 loop spans 17 amino acids. Trimming cost V 4 bases and J 3 bases, with 22 bases left between them. Germline V gives CDR1 KGHSH, CDR2 LQKENI. The CDR3 DNA is TGTGCCAGCTCACGAGGGGCCAATCAGGGGCCTCTCTACGAGCAGTACTTC. It codes for CASSRGANQGPLYEQYF.

V and J are TRBV27 and TRBJ1-1, with TRBD1 matching 9 bases. The CDR3 is 15 residues long. Germline assignment: CDR1 MNHEY and CDR2 SMNVEV (reference sequence). The V segment lost 6 bases and the J segment 2 bases; nucleotides outside the gene matches: 7. The CDR3 reads CASRLTGGENTEAFF. The CDR3 nucleotides are TGTGCCAGCAGGCTGACAGGGGGTGAAAACACTGAAGCTTTCTTT.

The rearrangement links TRBV24-1 to TRBJ2-1; a possible D gene is TRBD1 (5 bases). Germline-derived CDR1 and CDR2 are KGHDR and SFDVKD. V was clipped by 1 base and J by 0 bases, with 9 bases between them. CDR3 length equals 16 residues. Here the CDR3 reads CATSDLQDPSYNEQFF. CDR3 sequence (DNA): TGTGCCACCAGTGATTTACAGGACCCCTCCTACAATGAGCAGTTCTTC.

This chain connects TRBV18 to TRBJ1-6, with D possibly being TRBD1 (5 bases). The CDR3 sequence is 14 residues long. The V gene's germline CDR1 is KGHSH and CDR2 LQKENI. V shed 4 bases and J shed 12 bases, with 16 bases lying between them. CDR3 DNA: TGTGCCAGCTCACGCGGACACGGGTGGGAACCCCTCCACTTT. As protein: CASSRGHGWEPLHF.

The chain uses TRBV7-8 and TRBJ1-6; 7 positions match TRBD1. CDR3 size: 15 residues. Germline CDR1 reads SGHVS; CDR2 reads FQNEAQ. Unmatched junction bases numbered 9, after V lost 4 bases and J lost 9 bases. The CDR3 DNA follows: TGTGCCAGCAGCTCCGACACAGGGGTTCGTTCACCCCTCCACTTT. Protein: CASSSDTGVRSPLHF.

This sequence joins TRBV7-9 and TRBJ2-7; 12 nucleotides align to TRBD1. Germline V gene sequence: CDR1 SEHNR, CDR2 FQNEAQ (reference sequence). The CDR3 contains 15 residues. After removal of 4 bases from V and 7 bases from J, the junction contained 8 bases not matched to a gene. The CDR3 region is CASSSPGQGAKEQYF. CDR3 coding DNA: TGTGCCAGCAGCTCACCGGGACAGGGGGCGAAGGAGCAGTACTTC.

V and J are TRBV6-2 or TRBV6-3 and TRBJ2-1; 11 positions match TRBD1. Germline lookup yields CDR1 MNHEY and CDR2 SVGEGT. V trimming: 3 bases; J trimming: 8 bases; junction bases outside the gene matches: 9. The CDR3 sequence is 16 residues long. CDR3 nucleotides: TGTGCCAGCAGTTATGTCCCGGGACAGGGGGATTATGAGCAGTTCTTC. It translates to CASSYVPGQGDYEQFF.

This chain links TRBV7-2 with TRBJ2-5; the match to TRBD1 covers 8 bases. Germline lookup yields CDR1 SGHTA and CDR2 FQGNSA. The CDR3 has 14 amino acids. The junction had 4 bases not matched to a gene; V was cut back by 5 bases and J by 2 bases. CDR3: CASSLRQGQETQYF. DNA of the CDR3: TGTGCCAGCAGCCTACGACAGGGGCAAGAGACCCAGTACTTC.